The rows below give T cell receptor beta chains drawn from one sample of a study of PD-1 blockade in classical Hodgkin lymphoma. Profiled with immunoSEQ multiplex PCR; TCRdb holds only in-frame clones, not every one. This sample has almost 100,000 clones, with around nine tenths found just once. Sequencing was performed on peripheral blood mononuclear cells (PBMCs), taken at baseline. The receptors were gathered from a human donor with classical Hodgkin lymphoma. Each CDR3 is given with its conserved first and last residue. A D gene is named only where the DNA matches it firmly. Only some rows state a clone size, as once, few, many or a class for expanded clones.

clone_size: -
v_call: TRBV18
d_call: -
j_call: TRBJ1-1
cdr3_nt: TGTGCCAGCTCAACCCAGGGAGGGACTGAAGCTTTCTTT
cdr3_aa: CASSTQGGTEAFF

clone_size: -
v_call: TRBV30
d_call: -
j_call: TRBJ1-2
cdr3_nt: TGTGCCTGGAGTATCTCCGTGAGCTATGGCTACACCTTC
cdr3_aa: CAWSISVSYGYTF

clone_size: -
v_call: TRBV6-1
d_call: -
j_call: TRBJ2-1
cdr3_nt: TGTGCCAGCAGTTGGGTCTACAATGAGCAGTTCTTC
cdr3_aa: CASSWVYNEQFF

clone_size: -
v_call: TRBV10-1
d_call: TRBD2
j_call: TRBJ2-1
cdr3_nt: TGCGCCAGCAGCCGGAGCCTTCTAGCGGAGCGTAATGAGCAGTTCTTC
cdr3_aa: CASSRSLLAERNEQFF

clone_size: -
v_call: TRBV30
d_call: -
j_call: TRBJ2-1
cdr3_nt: TGTGCCTGTCATGAGCAGTTCTTC
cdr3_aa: CACHEQFF

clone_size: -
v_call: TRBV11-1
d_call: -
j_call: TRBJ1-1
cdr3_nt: TGTGCCAGCAAGACTCGGACAGAAGCCGAAAACACTGAAGCTTTCTTT
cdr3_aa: CASKTRTEAENTEAFF

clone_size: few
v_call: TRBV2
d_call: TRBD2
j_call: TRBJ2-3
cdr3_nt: TGTGCCAGCAGCCGGGGACTAGCGGACACAGATACGCAGTATTTT
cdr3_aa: CASSRGLADTDTQYF

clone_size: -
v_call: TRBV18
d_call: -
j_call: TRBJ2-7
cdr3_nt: TGTGCCAGCTCACCAGGGGAGAACGGAGAGCTTACTTACGAGCAGTACTTC
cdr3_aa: CASSPGENGELTYEQYF

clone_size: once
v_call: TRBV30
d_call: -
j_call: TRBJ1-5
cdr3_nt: TGTGCCTGGAGTGTTAAAGCGGATATGATAAGCAATCAGCCCCAGCATTTT
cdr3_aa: CAWSVKADMISNQPQHF

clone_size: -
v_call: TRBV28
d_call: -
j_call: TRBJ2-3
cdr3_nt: TGTGCCAGCAGTTTATTGGGGGCGAGAAGGACAGATACGCAGTATTTT
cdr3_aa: CASSLLGARRTDTQYF

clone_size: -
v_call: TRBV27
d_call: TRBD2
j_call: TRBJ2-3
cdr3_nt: TGTGCCAGCAGTTTCTCGTCTCGACTAGCGGGAGGTAGCACAGATACGCAGTATTTT
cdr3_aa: CASSFSSRLAGGSTDTQYF

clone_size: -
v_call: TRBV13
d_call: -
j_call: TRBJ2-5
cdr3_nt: TGTGCCAGCAGCGCACGTCGCCTCGAAGAGACCCAGTACTTC
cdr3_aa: CASSARRLEETQYF

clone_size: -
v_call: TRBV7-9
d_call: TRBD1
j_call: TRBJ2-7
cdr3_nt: TGTGCCAGCAGCCCCGTCATGGGACAGGGCCACTACGAGCAGTACTTC
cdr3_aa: CASSPVMGQGHYEQYF

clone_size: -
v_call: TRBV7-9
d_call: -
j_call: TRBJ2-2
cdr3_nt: TGTGCCAGCAGCCCCGTTGGGCTTAAGAACACCGGGGAGCTGTTTTTT
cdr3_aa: CASSPVGLKNTGELFF

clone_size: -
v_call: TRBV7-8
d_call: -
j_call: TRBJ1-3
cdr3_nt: TGTGCCAGCACCCGACAGGCTTTCGGAAACACCATATATTTT
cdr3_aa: CASTRQAFGNTIYF

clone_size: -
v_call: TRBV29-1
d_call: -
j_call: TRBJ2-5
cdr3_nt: TGCAGCGTTGAAGATATTTGGGGGGAAGAGACCCAGTACTTC
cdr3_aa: CSVEDIWGEETQYF

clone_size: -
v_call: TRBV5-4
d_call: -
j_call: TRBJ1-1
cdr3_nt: TGTGCCAGCAGCTTGGAATGGGGGAACACTGAAGCTTTCTTT
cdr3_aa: CASSLEWGNTEAFF

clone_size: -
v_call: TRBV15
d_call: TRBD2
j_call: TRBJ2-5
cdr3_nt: TGTGCCACCACCCCGGGGGGGTACCAAGAGACCCAGTACTTC
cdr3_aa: CATTPGGYQETQYF

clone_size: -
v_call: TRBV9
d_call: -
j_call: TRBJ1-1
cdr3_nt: TGTGCCAGCAGCGTAGCCCTCAGTGGTGGTGGCACTGAAGCTTTCTTT
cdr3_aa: CASSVALSGGGTEAFF

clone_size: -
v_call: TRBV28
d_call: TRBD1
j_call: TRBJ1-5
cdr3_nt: TGTGCCAGCAGCCCGGTGGGACAGGGAGGGTTTCAGCCCCAGCATTTT
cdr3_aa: CASSPVGQGGFQPQHF

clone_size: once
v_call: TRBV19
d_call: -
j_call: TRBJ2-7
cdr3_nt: TGTGCCAGTAGTATAGGGCAGGGCTCTTACGAGCAGTACTTC
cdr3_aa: CASSIGQGSYEQYF

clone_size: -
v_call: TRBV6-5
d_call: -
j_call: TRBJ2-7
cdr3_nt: TGTGCCAGCAGTACCGACCGGGTTCCCTACGAGCAGTACTTC
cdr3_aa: CASSTDRVPYEQYF

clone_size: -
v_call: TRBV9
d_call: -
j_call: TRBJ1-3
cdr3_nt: TGTGCCAGCAGCGTAGTTGGGTCCCTAAGCTCTGGAAACACCATATATTTT
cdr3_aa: CASSVVGSLSSGNTIYF

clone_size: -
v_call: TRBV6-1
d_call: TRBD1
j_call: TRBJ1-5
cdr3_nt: TGTGCCAGCAGTGAATCCCCGGGACAGGGGCAGCCCCAGCATTTT
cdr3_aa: CASSESPGQGQPQHF

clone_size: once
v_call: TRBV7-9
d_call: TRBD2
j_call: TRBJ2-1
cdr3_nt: TGTGCCAGCAGCCCGTGGTCGGGACTAGCGAACAATGAGCAGTTCTTC
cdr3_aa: CASSPWSGLANNEQFF

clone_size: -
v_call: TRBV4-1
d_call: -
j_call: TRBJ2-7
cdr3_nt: TGCGCCAGCACCCAAGTTCCCACAGGCGGACGGGAGCAGTACTTC
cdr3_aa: CASTQVPTGGREQYF

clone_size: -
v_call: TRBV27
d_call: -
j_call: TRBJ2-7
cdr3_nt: TGTGCCAGCAGTTTAAAAGGAGACTACGAGCAGTACTTC
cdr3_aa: CASSLKGDYEQYF

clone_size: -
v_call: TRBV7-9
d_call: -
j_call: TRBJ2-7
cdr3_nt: TGTGCCAGCAGCTCGTCGGTCGGGGCCTACGAGCAGTACTTC
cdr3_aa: CASSSSVGAYEQYF

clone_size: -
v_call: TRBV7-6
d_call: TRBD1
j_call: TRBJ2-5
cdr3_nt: TGTGCCAGCAGAAAACCCTACAGGGGCGGCGAGACCCAGTACTTC
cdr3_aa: CASRKPYRGGETQYF

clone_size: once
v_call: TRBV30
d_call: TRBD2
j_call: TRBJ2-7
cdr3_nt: TGTGCCTGGGGGACTAGCTCCTACGAGCAGTACTTC
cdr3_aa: CAWGTSSYEQYF

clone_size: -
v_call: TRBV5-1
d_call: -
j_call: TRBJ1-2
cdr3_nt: TGCGCCAGCAGCTTGGAGGGTTTGGGGTCCGGCTACACCTTC
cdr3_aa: CASSLEGLGSGYTF

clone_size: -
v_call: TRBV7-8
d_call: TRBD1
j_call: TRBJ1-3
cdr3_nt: TGTGCCAGCAGCTTAAGGATGGGACAGGGGTTTCCTGGAAACACCATATATTTT
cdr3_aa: CASSLRMGQGFPGNTIYF

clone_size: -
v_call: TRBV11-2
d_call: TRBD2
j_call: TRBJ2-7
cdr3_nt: TGTGCCAGCAGCCCGCTCAATCTAGCGGGAGCCGGCTACGAGCAGTACTTC
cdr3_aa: CASSPLNLAGAGYEQYF

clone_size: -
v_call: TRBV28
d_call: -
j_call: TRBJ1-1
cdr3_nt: TGTGCCAGCAGTTTATTATTTGACAGACTAAACACTGAAGCTTTCTTT
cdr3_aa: CASSLLFDRLNTEAFF

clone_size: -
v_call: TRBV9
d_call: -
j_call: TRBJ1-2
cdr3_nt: TGTGCCACGACTCAACAGGGAATCTATGGCTACACCTTC
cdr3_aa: CATTQQGIYGYTF

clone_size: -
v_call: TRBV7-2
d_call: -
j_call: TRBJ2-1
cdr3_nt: TGTGCCAGCAGCTTCTGGACCCAACTCCCAAATGAGCAGTTCTTC
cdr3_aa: CASSFWTQLPNEQFF

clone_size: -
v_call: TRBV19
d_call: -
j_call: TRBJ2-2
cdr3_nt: TGTGCCAGTAGCCGAACGAGGACTAACACCGGGGAGCTGTTTTTT
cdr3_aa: CASSRTRTNTGELFF

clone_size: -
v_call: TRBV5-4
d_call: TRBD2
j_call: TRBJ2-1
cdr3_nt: TGTGCCAGCAGCTCCTGGGGGACTAGCGGGAGGGCCTTAAATGAGCAGTTCTTC
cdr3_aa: CASSSWGTSGRALNEQFF

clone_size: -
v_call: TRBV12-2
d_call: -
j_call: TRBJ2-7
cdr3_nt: TGTGCAAGTCGTTTTAAGATGCCGGAACAGTACTACGAGCAGTACTTC
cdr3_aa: CASRFKMPEQYYEQYF

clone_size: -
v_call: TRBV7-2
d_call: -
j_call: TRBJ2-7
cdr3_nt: TGTGCCAGCAGCTTAGGTTCACACTACGAGCAGTACTTC
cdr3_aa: CASSLGSHYEQYF

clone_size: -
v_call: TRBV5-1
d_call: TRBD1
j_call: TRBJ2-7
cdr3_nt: TGCGCCAGCAGCATAGGACAGGGGACGGAGGGAAAGTACTTC
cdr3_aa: CASSIGQGTEGKYF

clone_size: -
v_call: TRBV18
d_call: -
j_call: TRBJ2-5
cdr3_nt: TGTGCCAGCTCACCCCTTTCAGGAACGGAGACCCAGTACTTC
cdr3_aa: CASSPLSGTETQYF

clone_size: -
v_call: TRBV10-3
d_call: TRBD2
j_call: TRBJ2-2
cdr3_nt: TGTGCCATCAAGCCTAGCGGGAGGGTGGCCGGGGAGCTGTTTTTT
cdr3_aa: CAIKPSGRVAGELFF

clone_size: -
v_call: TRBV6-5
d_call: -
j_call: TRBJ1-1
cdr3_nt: TGTGCCAGCAGTTACCGCCGACAGTCCCCTGAAGCTTTCTTT
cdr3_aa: CASSYRRQSPEAFF

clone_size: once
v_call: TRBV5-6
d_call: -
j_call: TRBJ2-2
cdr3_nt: TGTGCCAGCAGCTTAGGGAACACCGGGGAGCTGTTTTTT
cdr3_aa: CASSLGNTGELFF

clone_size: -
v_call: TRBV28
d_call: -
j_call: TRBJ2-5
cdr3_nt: TGTGCCAGCAGTTTTCAAGAGACCCAGTACTTC
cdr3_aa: CASSFQETQYF

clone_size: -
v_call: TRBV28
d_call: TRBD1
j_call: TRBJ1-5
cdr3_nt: TGTGCCAGCAGTTTACGAAACCGACAGGGGACTTATAGCAATCAGCCCCAGCATTTT
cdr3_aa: CASSLRNRQGTYSNQPQHF

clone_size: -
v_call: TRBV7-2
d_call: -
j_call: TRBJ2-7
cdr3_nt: TGTGCCAGCAGCGTAACGGCGGGGAACTCCTACGAGCAGTACTTC
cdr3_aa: CASSVTAGNSYEQYF

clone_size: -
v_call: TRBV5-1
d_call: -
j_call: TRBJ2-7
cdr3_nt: TGCGCCAGCAGCTTGTTTGTCGGGACCTACGAGCAGTACTTC
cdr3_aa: CASSLFVGTYEQYF

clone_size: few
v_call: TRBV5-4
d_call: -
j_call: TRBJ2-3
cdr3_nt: TGTGCCAGCAGCTTCACAGATACGCAGTATTTT
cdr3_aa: CASSFTDTQYF